The T cell receptor (beta chain) described here comes from a study of sequential checkpoint blockade in melanoma. For the study at large: Arm A got nivolumab then ipilimumab; arm B the reverse, 1:1. Both treatment sequences were followed by maintenance nivolumab.

This clone was detected a few times. Stated treatment: randomized to nivolumab then ipilimumab (arm A) or the reverse (arm B). None of the patients previously received DNA-damaging chemotherapy. Live CD3+CD8+ CD19− CD56− cells were sorted from PBMCs. Libraries were prepared by immunoSEQ multiplex PCR; TCRdb keeps only in-frame clonotypes and omits some of them. The sample lists roughly 20,000 clones, about two thirds occurring once. Germline V gene lookup returns CDR1 LGHNA and CDR2 YSLEER. The CDR3 extends over 15 amino acids. V was clipped by 4 bases and J by 1 base, with 14 bases between them. The sample in question was CD8+ T cells sorted from blood (inferred from file names), obtained from a patient given nivolumab and ipilimumab in sequence. This chain connects TRBV4-3 to TRBJ2-7; weak D call: TRBD1 (6 bases). This TCR was recovered from a human donor with melanoma. CDR3 amino acids: CASSPSLTGSYEQYF. In nucleotides, the CDR3 is TGCGCCAGCAGCCCATCACTGACAGGATCCTACGAGCAGTACTTC.